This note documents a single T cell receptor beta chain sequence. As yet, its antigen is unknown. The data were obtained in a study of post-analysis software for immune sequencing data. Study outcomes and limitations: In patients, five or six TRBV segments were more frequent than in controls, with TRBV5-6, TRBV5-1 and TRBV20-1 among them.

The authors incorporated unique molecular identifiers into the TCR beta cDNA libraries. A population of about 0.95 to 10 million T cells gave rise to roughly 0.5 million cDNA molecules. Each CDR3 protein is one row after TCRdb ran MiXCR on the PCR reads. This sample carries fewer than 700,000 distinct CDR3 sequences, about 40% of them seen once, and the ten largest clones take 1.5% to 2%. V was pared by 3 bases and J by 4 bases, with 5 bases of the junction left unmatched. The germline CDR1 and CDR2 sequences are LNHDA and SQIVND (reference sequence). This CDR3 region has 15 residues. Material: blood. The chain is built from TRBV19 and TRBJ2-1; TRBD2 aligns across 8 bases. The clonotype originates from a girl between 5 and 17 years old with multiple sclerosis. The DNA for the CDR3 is TGTGCCAGTAGTATCCGGGGGGGGACTTACAATGAGCAGTTCTTC. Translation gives CASSIRGGTYNEQFF.